This TCR beta chain was obtained from a study of blood T cells in healthy people across ages. The study, taken as a whole, reports: Per million T cells, the diversity of TCR beta decreased roughly linearly as age advanced.

PBMCs were isolated at a quantity of at least 7 million per sample. With a J-beta primer mix and a sample-barcoded 5' primer, a second PCR ran 7 to 11 cycles. Every individual sample yielded 2.5 million or more paired-end reads (each containing CDR3). Each CDR3 protein gets one entry after TCRdb re-called the 5' RACE reads with MiXCR. Here the sample spans 780,000 or so distinct CDR3 sequences, around 25% being singletons. Details on this clonotype: Its antigen is currently unknown.

A further study also used this sample, focusing on T cells of mothers and their children.

The TCR sequence derives from a boy aged 5-17 years in good health. The sequencing sample was made of blood.

CDR3 in DNA: TGTGCCAGCAGCCCGGGACTAGCGTATTCCTACGAGCAGTACTTC. Protein sequence: CASSPGLAYSYEQYF. The rearrangement links TRBV7-2 to TRBJ2-7, with 10 bases that match TRBD2. The V gene's germline CDR1 is SGHTA and CDR2 FQGNSA. There are 15 residues in the CDR3. V lost 5 bases and J lost 1; bases outside the gene matches: 5.